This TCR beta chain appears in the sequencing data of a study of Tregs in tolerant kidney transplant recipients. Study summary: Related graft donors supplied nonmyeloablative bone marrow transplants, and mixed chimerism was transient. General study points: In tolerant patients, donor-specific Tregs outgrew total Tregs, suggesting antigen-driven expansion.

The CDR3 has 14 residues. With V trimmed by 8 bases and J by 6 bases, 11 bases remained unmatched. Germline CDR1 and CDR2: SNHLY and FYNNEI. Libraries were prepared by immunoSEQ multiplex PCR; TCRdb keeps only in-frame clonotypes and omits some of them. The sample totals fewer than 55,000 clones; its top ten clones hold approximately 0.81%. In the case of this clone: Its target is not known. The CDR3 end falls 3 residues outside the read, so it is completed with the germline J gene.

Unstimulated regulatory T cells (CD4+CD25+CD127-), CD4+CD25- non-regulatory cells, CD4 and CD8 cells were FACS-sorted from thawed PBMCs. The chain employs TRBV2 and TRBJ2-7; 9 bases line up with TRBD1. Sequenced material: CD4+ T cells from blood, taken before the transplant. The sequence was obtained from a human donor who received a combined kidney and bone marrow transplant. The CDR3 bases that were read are TGTGCCAGCGGGGCTGGACAGGGGCGTAGCGAG. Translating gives CASGAGQGRSE. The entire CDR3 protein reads CASGAGQGRSEQYF.